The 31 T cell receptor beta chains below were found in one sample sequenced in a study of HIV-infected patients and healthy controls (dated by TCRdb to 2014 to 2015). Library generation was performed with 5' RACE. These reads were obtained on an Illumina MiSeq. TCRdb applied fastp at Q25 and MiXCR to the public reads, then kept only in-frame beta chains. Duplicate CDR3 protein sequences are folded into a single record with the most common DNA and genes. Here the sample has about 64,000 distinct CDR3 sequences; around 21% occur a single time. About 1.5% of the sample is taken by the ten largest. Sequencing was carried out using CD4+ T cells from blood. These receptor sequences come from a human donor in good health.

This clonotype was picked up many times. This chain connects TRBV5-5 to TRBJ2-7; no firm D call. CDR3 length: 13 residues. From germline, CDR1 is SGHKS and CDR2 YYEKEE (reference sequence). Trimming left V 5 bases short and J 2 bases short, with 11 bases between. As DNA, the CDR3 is TGTGCCAGCAGTACCTCTAATGCCTACGAGCAGTACTTC. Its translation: CASSTSNAYEQYF.

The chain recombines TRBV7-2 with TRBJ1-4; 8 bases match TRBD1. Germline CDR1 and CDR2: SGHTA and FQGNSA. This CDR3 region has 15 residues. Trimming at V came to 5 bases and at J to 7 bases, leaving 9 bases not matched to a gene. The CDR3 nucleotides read TGTGCCAGCAGCACGAACAGGGGGAGGTCTGAAAAACTGTTTTTT. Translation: CASSTNRGRSEKLFF.

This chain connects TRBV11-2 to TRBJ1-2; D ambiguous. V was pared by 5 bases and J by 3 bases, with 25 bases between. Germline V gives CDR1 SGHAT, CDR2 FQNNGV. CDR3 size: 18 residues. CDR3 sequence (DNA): TGTGCCAGCAGCCCGGCAACGCCGGGTGCGCCCCCCGACTATGGCTACACCTTC. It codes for CASSPATPGAPPDYGYTF. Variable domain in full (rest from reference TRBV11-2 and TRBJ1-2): EAGVAQSPRYKIIEKRQSVAFWCNPISGHATLYWYQQILGQGPKLLIQFQNNGVVDDSQLPKDRFSAERLKGVDSTLKIQPAKLEDSAVYLCASSPATPGAPPDYGYTFGSGTRLTVV.

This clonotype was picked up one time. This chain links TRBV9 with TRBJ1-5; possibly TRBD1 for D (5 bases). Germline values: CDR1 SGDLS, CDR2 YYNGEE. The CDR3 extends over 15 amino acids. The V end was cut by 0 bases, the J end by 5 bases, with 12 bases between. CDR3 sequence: CASSVGLGDYQPQHF. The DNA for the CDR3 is TGTGCCAGCAGCGTAGGTCTAGGGGATTATCAGCCCCAGCATTTT. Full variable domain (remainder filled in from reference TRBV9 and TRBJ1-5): DSGVTQTPKHLITATGQRVTLRCSPRSGDLSVYWYQQSLDQGLQFLIQYYNGEERAKGNILERFSAQQFPDLHSELNLSSLELGDSALYFCASSVGLGDYQPQHFGDGTRLSIL.

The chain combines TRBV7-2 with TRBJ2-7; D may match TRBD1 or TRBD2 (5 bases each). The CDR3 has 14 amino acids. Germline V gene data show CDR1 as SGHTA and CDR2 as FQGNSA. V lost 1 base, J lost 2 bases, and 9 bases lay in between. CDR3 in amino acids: CASSLEGTAYEQYF. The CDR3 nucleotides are TGTGCCAGCAGCTTAGAGGGGACGGCCTACGAGCAGTACTTC.

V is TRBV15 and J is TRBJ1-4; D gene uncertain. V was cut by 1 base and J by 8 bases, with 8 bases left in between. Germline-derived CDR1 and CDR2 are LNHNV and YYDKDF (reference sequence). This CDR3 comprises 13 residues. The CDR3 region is CATSRVRTEKLFF. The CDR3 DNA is TGTGCCACCAGCAGAGTCAGGACGGAAAAACTGTTTTTT. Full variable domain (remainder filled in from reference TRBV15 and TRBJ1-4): DAMVIQNPRYQVTQFGKPVTLSCSQTLNHNVMYWYQQKSSQAPKLLFHYYDKDFNNEADTPDNFQSRRPNTSFCFLDIRSPGLGDTAMYLCATSRVRTEKLFFGSGTQLSVL.

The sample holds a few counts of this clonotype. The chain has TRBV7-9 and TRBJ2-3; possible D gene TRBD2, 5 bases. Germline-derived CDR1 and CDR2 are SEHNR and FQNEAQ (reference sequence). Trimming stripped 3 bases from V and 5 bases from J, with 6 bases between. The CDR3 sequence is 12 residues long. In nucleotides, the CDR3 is TGTGCCAGCAGCTTCGCGGGAGATACGCAGTATTTT. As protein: CASSFAGDTQYF.

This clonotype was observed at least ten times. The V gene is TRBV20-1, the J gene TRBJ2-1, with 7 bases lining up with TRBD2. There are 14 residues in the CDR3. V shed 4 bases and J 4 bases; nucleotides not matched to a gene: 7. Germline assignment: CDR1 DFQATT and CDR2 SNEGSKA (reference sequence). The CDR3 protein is CSANAGEVYNEQFF. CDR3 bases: TGCAGTGCTAACGCGGGAGAGGTTTACAATGAGCAGTTCTTC.

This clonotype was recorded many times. CDR3 in DNA: TGCAGTGCTAAAGGCCGACTTAATCAGCCCCAGCATTTT. Amino acid sequence: CSAKGRLNQPQHF. The rearrangement links TRBV20-1 to TRBJ1-5; D gene ambiguous. CDR3 size: 13 residues. Germline lookup yields CDR1 DFQATT and CDR2 SNEGSKA (reference sequence). Trimming shortened V by 4 bases and J by 4 bases, and 11 bases separated the two germline ends.

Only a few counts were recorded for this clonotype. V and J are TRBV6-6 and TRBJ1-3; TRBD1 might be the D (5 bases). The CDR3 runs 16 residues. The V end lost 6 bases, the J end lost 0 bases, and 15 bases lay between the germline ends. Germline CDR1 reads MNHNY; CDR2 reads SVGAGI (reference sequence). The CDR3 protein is CASRPTAPSSGNTIYF. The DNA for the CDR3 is TGTGCCAGCAGGCCGACAGCGCCGAGCTCTGGAAACACCATATATTTT.

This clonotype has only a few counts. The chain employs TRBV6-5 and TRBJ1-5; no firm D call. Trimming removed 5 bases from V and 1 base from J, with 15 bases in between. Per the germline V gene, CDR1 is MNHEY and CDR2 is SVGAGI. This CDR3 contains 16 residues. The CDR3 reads CASSPRTGRSNQPQHF. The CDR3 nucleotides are TGTGCCAGCAGTCCCAGAACCGGACGGAGCAATCAGCCCCAGCATTTT.

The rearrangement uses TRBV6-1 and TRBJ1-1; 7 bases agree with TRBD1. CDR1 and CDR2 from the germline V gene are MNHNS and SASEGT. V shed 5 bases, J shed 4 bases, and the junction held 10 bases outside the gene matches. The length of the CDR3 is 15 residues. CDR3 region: CASSPSTGTGTEAFF. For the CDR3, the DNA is TGTGCCAGCAGTCCATCGACAGGGACTGGCACTGAAGCTTTCTTT.

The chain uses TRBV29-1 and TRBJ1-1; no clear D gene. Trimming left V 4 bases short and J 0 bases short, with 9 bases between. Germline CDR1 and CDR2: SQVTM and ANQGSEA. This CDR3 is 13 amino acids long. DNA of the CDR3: TGCAGCGTTGCTGGACTATTGAACACTGAAGCTTTCTTT. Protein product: CSVAGLLNTEAFF.

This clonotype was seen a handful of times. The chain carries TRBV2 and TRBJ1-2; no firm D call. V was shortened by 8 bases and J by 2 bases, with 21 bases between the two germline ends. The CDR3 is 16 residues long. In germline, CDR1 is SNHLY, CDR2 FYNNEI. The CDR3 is CASREGRGQGNYGYTF. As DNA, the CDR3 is TGTGCCAGCCGCGAGGGTAGAGGGCAAGGCAACTATGGCTACACCTTC.

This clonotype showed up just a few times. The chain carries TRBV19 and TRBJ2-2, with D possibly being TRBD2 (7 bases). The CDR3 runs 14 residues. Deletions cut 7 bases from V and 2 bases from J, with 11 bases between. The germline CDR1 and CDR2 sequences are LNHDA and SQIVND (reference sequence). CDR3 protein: CASIGGVNTGELFF. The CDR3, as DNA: TGTGCCAGTATAGGGGGGGTCAACACCGGGGAGCTGTTTTTT. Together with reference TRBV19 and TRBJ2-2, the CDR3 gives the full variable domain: DGGITQSPKYLFRKEGQNVTLSCEQNLNHDAMYWYRQDPGQGLRLIYYSQIVNDFQKGDIAEGYSVSREKKESFPLTVTSAQKNPTAFYLCASIGGVNTGELFFGEGSRLTVL.

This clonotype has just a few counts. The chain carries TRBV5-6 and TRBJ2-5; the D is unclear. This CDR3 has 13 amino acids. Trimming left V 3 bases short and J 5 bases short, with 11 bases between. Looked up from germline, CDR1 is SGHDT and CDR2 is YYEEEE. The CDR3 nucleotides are TGTGCCAGCAGCTACGCGGACGGGGAGACCCAGTACTTC. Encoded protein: CASSYADGETQYF.

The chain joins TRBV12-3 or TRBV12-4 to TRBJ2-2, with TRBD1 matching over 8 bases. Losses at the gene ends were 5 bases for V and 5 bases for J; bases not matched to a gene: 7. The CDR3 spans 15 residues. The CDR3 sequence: CASSRQGRRTGELFF. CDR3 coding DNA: TGTGCCAGCAGTCGACAGGGGCGTAGGACCGGGGAGCTGTTTTTT.

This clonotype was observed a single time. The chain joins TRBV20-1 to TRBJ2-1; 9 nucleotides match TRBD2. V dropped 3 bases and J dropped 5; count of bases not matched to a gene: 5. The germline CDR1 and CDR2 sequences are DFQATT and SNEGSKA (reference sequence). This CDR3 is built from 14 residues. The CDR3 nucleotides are TGCAGTGCTAGTACGGCTAGCGGGGACAATGAGCAGTTCTTC. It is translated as CSASTASGDNEQFF.

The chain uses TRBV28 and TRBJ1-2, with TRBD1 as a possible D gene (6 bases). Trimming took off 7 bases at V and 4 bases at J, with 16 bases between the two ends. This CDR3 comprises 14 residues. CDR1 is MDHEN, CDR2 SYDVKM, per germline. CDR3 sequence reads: CASKGGGSIYGYTF. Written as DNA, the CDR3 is TGTGCCAGCAAAGGGGGGGGGTCTATCTATGGCTACACCTTC.

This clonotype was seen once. The CDR3 DNA is TGCAGCGTCGTCGTACAGAGGAACACTGAAGCTTTCTTT. Amino acid sequence: CSVVVQRNTEAFF. The chain recombines TRBV29-1 with TRBJ1-1; D is ambiguous. The CDR3 consists of 13 residues. V was cut by 6 bases and J by 1 base, with 12 bases left in between. CDR1 and CDR2 from the germline V gene are SQVTM and ANQGSEA.

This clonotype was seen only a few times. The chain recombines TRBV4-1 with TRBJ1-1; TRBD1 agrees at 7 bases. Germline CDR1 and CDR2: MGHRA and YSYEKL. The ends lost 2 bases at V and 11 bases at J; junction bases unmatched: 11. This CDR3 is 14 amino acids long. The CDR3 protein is CASSQPPGQAGAFF. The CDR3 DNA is TGCGCCAGCAGCCAACCCCCCGGACAGGCCGGGGCTTTCTTT.

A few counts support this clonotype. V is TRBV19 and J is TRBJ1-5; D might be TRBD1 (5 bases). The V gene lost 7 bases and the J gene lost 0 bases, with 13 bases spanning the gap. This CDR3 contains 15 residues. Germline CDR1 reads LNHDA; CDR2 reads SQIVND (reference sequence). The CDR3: CASTTGTYSNQPQHF. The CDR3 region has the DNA TGTGCCAGTACCACCGGGACCTATAGCAATCAGCCCCAGCATTTT.

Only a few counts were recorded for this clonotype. CDR3 sequence: CASSLMGVASNQPQHF. DNA for the CDR3: TGTGCCAGCAGTTTAATGGGGGTGGCGAGCAATCAGCCCCAGCATTTT. The chain combines TRBV27 with TRBJ1-5; possible D gene TRBD1, 5 bases. The CDR3 length is 16 residues. Germline-derived CDR1 and CDR2 are MNHEY and SMNVEV (reference sequence). V was pared by 2 bases and J by 1 base, with 12 bases between.

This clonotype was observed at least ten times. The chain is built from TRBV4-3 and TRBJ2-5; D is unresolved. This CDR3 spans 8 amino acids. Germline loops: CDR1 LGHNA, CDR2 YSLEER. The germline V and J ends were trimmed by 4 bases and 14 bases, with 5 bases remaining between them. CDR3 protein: CASSPRYF. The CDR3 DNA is TGCGCCAGCAGCCCCCGCTACTTC.

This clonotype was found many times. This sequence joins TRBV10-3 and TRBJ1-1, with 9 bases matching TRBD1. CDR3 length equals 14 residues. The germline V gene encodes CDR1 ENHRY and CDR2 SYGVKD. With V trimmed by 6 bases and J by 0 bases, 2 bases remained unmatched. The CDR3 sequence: CAISGQGLNTEAFF. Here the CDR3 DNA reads TGTGCCATCAGCGGACAGGGGTTGAACACTGAAGCTTTCTTT.

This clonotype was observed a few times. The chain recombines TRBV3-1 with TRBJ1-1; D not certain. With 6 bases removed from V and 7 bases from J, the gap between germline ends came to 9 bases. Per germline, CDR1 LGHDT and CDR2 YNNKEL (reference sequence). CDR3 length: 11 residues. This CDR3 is CASSRLSEAFF. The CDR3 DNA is TGTGCCAGCAGTCGACTAAGTGAAGCTTTCTTT.

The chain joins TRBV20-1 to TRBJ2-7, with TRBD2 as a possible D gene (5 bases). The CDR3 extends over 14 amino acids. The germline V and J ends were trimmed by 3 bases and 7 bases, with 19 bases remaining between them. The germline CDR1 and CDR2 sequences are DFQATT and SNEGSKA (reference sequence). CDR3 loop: CSASSLEGLGEQYF. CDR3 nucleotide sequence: TGCAGTGCTAGTTCACTAGAAGGGTTAGGGGAGCAGTACTTC.

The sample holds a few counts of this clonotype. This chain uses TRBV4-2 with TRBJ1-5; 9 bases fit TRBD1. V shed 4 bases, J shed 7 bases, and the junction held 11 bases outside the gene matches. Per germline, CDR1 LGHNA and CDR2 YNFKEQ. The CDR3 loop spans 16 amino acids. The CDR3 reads CASSLSLDRGNQPQHF. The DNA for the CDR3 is TGTGCCAGCAGCCTCTCTTTGGACAGGGGAAACCAGCCCCAGCATTTT.

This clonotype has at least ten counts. DNA for the CDR3: TGTGCCAGCAGCTTAGCAGGCGGGGCCCAGTACTTC. Translating it yields CASSLAGGAQYF. V and J are TRBV11-2 and TRBJ2-5, with D maybe TRBD2 (6 bases). CDR1 SGHAT and CDR2 FQNNGV come from the germline V gene. The CDR3 extends over 12 amino acids. Trimming cost V 1 base and J 9 bases, with 9 bases left between them.

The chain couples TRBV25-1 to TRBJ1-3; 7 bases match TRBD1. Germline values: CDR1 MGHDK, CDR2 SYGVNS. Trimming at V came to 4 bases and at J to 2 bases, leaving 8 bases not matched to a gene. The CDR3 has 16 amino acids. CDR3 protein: CASSGLGTVTGNTIYF. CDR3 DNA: TGTGCCAGCAGTGGGCTTGGGACAGTCACTGGAAACACCATATATTTT.

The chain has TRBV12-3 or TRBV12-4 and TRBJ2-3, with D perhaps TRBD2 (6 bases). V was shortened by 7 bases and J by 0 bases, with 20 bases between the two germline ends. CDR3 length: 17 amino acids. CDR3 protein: CASILMGRGPSTDTQYF. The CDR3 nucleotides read TGTGCCAGCATCTTAATGGGGCGGGGCCCTAGCACAGATACGCAGTATTTT.